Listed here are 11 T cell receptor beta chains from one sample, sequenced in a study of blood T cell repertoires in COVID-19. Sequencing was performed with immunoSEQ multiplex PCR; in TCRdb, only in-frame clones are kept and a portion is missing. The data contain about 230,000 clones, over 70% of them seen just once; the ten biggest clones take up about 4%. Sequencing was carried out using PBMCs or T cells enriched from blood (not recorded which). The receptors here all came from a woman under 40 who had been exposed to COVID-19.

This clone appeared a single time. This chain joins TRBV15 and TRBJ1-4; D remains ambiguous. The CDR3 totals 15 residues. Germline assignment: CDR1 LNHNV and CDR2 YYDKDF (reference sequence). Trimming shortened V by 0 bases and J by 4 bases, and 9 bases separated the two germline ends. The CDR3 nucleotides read TGTGCCACCAGCAGAGATCGAGCGCTTAATGAAAAACTGTTTTTT. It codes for CATSRDRALNEKLFF.

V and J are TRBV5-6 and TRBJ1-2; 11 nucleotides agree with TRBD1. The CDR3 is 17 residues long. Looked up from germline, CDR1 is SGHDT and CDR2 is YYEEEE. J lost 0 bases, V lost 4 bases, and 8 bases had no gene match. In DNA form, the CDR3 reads TGTGCCAGCAGCAGGGACAGGGGGGAACTCGCTAACTATGGCTACACCTTC. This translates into CASSRDRGELANYGYTF.

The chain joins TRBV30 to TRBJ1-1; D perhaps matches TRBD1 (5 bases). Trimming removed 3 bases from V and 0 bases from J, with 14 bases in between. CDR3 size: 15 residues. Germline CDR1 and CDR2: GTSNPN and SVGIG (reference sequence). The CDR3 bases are TGTGCCTGGAGCAAGAGAAAGGGGATGAACACTGAAGCTTTCTTT. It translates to CAWSKRKGMNTEAFF.

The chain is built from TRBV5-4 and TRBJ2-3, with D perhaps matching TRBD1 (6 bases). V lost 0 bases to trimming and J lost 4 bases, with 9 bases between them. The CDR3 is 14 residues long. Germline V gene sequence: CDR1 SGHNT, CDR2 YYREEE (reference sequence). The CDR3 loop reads CASSLVQGPDTQYF. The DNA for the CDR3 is TGTGCCAGCAGCTTGGTACAGGGCCCAGATACGCAGTATTTT.

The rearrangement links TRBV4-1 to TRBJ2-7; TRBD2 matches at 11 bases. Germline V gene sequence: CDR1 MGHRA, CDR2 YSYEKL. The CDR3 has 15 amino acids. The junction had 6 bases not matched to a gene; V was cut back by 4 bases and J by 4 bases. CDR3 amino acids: CASSLTSGALYEQYF. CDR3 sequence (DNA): TGCGCCAGCAGCCTGACTAGCGGGGCTCTGTACGAGCAGTACTTC.

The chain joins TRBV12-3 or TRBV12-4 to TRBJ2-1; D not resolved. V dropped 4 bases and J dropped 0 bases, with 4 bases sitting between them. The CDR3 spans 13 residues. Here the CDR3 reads CASSSSSYNEQFF. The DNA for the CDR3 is TGTGCCAGCAGTTCTAGCTCCTACAATGAGCAGTTCTTC.

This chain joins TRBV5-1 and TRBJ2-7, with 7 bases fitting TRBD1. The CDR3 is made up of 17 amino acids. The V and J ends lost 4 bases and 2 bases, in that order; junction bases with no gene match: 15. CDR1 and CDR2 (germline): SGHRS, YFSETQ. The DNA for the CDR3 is TGCGCCAGCAGCATTAACCCCACCGGGACAGCGACCTACGAGCAGTACTTC. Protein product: CASSINPTGTATYEQYF. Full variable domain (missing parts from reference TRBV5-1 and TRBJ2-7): KAGVTQTPRYLIKTRGQQVTLSCSPISGHRSVSWYQQTPGQGLQFLFEYFSETQRNKGNFPGRFSGRQFSNSRSEMNVSTLELGDSALYLCASSINPTGTATYEQYFGPGTRLTVT.

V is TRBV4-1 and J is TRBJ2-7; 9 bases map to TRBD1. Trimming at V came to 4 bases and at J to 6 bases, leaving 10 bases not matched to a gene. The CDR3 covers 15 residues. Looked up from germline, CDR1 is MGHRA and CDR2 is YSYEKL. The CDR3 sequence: CASSPSGTGNFEQYF. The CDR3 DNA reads TGCGCCAGCAGCCCGTCCGGGACAGGGAATTTCGAGCAGTACTTC.

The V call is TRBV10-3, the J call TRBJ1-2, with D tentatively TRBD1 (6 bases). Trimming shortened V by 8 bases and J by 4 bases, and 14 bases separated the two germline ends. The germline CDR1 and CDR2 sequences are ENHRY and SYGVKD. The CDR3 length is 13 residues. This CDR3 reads CAIGQTQSYGYTF. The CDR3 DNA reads TGTGCCATCGGACAGACTCAAAGCTATGGCTACACCTTC.

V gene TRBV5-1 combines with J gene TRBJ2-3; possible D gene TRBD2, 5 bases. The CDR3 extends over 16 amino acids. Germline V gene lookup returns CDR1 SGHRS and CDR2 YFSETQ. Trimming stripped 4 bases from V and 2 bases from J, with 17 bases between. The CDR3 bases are TGCGCCAGCAGCCCCGAGGGATCCTCGACCACAGATACGCAGTATTTT. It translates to CASSPEGSSTTDTQYF.

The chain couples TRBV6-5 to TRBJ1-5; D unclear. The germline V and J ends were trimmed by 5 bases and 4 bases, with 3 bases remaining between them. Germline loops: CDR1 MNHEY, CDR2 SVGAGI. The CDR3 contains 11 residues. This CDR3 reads CASSHNQPQHF. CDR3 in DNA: TGTGCCAGCAGTCATAATCAGCCCCAGCATTTT.